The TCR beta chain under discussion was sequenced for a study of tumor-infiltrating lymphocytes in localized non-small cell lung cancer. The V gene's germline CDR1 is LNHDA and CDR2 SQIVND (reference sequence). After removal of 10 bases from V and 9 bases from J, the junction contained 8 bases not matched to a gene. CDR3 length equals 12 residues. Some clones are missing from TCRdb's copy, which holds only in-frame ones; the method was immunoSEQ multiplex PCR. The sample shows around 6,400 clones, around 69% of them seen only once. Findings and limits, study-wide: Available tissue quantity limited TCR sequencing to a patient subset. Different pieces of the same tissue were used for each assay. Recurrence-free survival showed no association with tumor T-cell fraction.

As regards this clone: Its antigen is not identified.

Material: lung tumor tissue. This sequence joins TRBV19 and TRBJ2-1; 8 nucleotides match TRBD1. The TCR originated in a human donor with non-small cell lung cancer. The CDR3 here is CATSDRAPEQFF. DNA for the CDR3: TGTGCCACCTCGGACAGGGCCCCTGAGCAGTTCTTC. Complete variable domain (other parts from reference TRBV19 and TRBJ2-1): DGGITQSPKYLFRKEGQNVTLSCEQNLNHDAMYWYRQDPGQGLRLIYYSQIVNDFQKGDIAEGYSVSREKKESFPLTVTSAQKNPTAFYLCATSDRAPEQFFGPGTRLTVL.